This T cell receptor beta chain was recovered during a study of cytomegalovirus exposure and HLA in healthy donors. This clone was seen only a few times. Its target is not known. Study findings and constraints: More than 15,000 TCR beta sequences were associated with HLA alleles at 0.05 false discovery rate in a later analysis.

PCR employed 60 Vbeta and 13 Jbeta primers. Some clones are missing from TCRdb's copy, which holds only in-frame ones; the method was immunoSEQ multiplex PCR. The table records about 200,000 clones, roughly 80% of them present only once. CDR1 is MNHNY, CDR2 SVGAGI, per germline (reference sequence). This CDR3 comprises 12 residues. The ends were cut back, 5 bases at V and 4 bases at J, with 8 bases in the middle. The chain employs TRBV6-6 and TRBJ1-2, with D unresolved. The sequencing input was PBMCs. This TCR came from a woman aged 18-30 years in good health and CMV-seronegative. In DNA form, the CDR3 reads TGTGCCAGCAGTATTGCACTCTATGGCTACACCTTC. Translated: CASSIALYGYTF.